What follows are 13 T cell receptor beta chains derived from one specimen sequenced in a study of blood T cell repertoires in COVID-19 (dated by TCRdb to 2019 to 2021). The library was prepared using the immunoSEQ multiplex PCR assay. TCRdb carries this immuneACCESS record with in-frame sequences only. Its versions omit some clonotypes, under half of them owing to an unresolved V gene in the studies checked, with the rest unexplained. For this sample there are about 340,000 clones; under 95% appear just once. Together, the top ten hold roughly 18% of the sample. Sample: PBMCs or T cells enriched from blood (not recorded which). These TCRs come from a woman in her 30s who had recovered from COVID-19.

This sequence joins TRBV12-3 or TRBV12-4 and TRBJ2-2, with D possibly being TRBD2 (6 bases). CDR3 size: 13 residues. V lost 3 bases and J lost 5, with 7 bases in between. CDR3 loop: CASSLGGTGELFF. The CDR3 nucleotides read TGTGCCAGCAGTTTGGGGGGTACCGGGGAGCTGTTTTTT.

The CDR3, as DNA: TGTGCCAGCAGCTCGGGCGGGAGGGCCTTCTACGAGCAGTACTTC. Residues: CASSSGGRAFYEQYF. The chain combines TRBV6-2 or TRBV6-3 with TRBJ2-7, with 9 nucleotides matching TRBD2. The CDR3 sequence is 15 residues long. J lost 3 bases, V lost 6 bases, and 9 bases had no gene match. From germline, CDR1 is MNHEY and CDR2 SVGEGT.

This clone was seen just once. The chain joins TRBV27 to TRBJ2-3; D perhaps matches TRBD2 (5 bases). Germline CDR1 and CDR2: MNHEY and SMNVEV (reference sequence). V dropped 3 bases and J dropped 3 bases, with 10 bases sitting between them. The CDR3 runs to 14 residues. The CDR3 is CASSFRWRTDTQYF. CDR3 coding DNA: TGTGCCAGCAGTTTCCGGTGGAGGACAGATACGCAGTATTTT.

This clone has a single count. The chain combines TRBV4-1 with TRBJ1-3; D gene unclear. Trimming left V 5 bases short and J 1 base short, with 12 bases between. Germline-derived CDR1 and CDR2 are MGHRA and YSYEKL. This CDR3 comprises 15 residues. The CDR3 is CASSGLAGSGNTIYF. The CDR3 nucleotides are TGCGCCAGCAGCGGGCTAGCGGGTTCTGGAAACACCATATATTTT.

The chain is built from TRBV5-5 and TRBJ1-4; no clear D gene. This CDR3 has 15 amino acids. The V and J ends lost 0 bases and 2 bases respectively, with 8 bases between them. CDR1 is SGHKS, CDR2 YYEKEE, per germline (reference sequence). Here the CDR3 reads CASSLGAVTNEKLFF. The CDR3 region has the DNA TGTGCCAGCAGCTTGGGGGCCGTCACTAATGAAAAACTGTTTTTT.

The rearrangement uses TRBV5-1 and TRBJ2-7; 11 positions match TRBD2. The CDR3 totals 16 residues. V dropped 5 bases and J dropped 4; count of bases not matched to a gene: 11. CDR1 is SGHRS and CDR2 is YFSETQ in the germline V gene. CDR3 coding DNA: TGCGCCAGCAGTGGGGCTAGCGGGGGGAAGTGGTACGAGCAGTACTTC. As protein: CASSGASGGKWYEQYF.

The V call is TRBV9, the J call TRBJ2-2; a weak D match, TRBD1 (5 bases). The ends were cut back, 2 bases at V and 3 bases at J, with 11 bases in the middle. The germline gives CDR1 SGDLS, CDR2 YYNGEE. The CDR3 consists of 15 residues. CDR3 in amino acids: CASSVSDRHTGELFF. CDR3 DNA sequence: TGTGCCAGCAGCGTGAGTGACAGACACACCGGGGAGCTGTTTTTT. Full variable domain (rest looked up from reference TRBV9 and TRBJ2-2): DSGVTQTPKHLITATGQRVTLRCSPRSGDLSVYWYQQSLDQGLQFLIQYYNGEERAKGNILERFSAQQFPDLHSELNLSSLELGDSALYFCASSVSDRHTGELFFGEGSRLTVL.

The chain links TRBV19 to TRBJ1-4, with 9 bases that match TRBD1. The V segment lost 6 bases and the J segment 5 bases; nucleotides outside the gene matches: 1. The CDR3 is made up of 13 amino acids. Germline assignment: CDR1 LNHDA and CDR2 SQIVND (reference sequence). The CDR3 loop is CASRGQGNEKLFF. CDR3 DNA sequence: TGTGCCAGTAGGGGACAGGGAAATGAAAAACTGTTTTTT.

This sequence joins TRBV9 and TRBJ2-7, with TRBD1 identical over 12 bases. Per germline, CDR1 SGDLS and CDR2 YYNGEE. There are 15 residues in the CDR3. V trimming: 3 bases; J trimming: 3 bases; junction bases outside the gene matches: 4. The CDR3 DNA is TGTGCCAGCAGCGCGGGACAGGGGGCCCTCTACGAGCAGTACTTC. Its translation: CASSAGQGALYEQYF.

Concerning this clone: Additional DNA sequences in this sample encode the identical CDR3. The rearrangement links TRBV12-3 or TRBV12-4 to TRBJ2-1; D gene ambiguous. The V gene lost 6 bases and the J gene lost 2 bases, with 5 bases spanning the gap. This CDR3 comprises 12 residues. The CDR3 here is CASSIAYNEQFF. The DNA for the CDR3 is TGTGCCAGCAGCATTGCCTACAATGAGCAGTTCTTC.

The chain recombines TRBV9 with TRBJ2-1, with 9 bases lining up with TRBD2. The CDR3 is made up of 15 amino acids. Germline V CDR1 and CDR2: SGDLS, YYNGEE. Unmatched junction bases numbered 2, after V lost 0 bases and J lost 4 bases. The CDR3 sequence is CASSVGTSDYNEQFF. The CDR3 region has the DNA TGTGCCAGCAGCGTAGGGACTAGCGATTACAATGAGCAGTTCTTC.

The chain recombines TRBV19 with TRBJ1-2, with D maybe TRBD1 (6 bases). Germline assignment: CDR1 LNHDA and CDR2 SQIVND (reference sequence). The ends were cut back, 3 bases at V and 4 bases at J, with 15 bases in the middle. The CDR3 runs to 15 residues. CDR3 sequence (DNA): TGTGCCAGTAGTATCGGCGGGGGCTCGGCCTATGGCTACACCTTC. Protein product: CASSIGGGSAYGYTF.

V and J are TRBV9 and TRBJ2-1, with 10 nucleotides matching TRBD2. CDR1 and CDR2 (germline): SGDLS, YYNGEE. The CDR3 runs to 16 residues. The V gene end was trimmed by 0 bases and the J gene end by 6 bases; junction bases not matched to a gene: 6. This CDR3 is CASSVVPSGRSNEQFF. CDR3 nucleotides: TGTGCCAGCAGCGTAGTTCCTAGCGGGAGATCCAATGAGCAGTTCTTC.